A selection of T cell receptor beta chains follows, all from one sample in a study of blood T cell repertoires in COVID-19. The method was immunoSEQ multiplex PCR; TCRdb's version includes in-frame clones alone and lacks a portion of them. Counted here are about 38,000 clones, roughly 84% occurring once; the ten biggest clones make up approximately 1.6%. The sequencing sample was made of peripheral blood. These receptors were collected from a man in his sixties with COVID-19, enrolled during active disease. CDR3s include the opening cysteine and the closing phenylalanine or tryptophan. Fields, in order: clone size, J gene, V gene, D gene, CDR3 length, CDR3 DNA, CDR3 protein. A D gene is named only where the DNA matches it firmly. Clone size is given for some rows only: seen once, a few or many times, or a class if the clone is expanded.

clone_size: once; j_call: TRBJ1-2; v_call: TRBV4-1; d_call: .; cdr3_length: 16; cdr3_nt: TGCGCCAGCAGCCAGGGAGGTTCTGGGGTGGACTATGGCTACACCTTC; cdr3_aa: CASSQGGSGVDYGYTF
clone_size: .; j_call: TRBJ1-1; v_call: TRBV2; d_call: .; cdr3_length: 14; cdr3_nt: TGTGCCAGCAGGGCAGGGTCCGTGAACACTGAAGCTTTCTTT; cdr3_aa: CASRAGSVNTEAFF
clone_size: .; j_call: TRBJ2-7; v_call: TRBV9; d_call: TRBD1; cdr3_length: 15; cdr3_nt: TGTGCCAGCAGCGTAGGACAGGGGCCCTCCTACGAGCAGTACTTC; cdr3_aa: CASSVGQGPSYEQYF
clone_size: .; j_call: TRBJ1-1; v_call: TRBV9; d_call: .; cdr3_length: 14; cdr3_nt: TGTGCCAGCAGCCCAACGGGTCTGAACACTGAAGCTTTCTTT; cdr3_aa: CASSPTGLNTEAFF
clone_size: .; j_call: TRBJ1-1; v_call: TRBV6-2/TRBV6-3; d_call: .; cdr3_length: 17; cdr3_nt: TGTGCCAGCAGTTACCTCGCCGGAGCCCTTATGAACACTGAAGCTTTCTTT; cdr3_aa: CASSYLAGALMNTEAFF
clone_size: .; j_call: TRBJ1-4; v_call: TRBV10-3; d_call: TRBD1; cdr3_length: 14; cdr3_nt: TGTGCCATTTCGCGACAGGGGGGAGACGAAAAACTGTTTTTT; cdr3_aa: CAISRQGGDEKLFF
clone_size: .; j_call: TRBJ1-2; v_call: TRBV5-4; d_call: .; cdr3_length: 14; cdr3_nt: TGTGCCAGCAGCTTGGACGGAGTCGTCTATGGCTACACCTTC; cdr3_aa: CASSLDGVVYGYTF
clone_size: .; j_call: TRBJ1-6; v_call: TRBV3-1/TRBV3-2; d_call: TRBD1; cdr3_length: 13; cdr3_nt: TGTGCCAGCAGCCCGGGACAGGGCATTTCCCTCCACTTT; cdr3_aa: CASSPGQGISLHF
clone_size: .; j_call: TRBJ1-2; v_call: TRBV2; d_call: .; cdr3_length: 11; cdr3_nt: TGTGCCAGCAAGGAGAACTATGGCTACACCTTC; cdr3_aa: CASKENYGYTF
clone_size: .; j_call: TRBJ2-7; v_call: TRBV16; d_call: TRBD2; cdr3_length: 15; cdr3_nt: TGTGCCAGCAGCCAAAGGACTAGCGGTTCCTACGAGCAGTACTTC; cdr3_aa: CASSQRTSGSYEQYF
clone_size: .; j_call: TRBJ2-2; v_call: TRBV3-1/TRBV3-2; d_call: TRBD2; cdr3_length: 18; cdr3_nt: TGTGCCAGCAGCCGGAAGACTAGCGGGAGATGGGGCACCGGGGAGCTGTTTTTT; cdr3_aa: CASSRKTSGRWGTGELFF
clone_size: once; j_call: TRBJ1-3; v_call: TRBV4-2; d_call: .; cdr3_length: 15; cdr3_nt: TGTGCCAGCAGCCAAGTACAAACCTCTGGAAACACCATATATTTT; cdr3_aa: CASSQVQTSGNTIYF
clone_size: .; j_call: TRBJ2-2; v_call: TRBV11-2; d_call: .; cdr3_length: 12; cdr3_nt: TGTGCCAGCAGCTTATCCGCCGGGGAGCTGTTTTTT; cdr3_aa: CASSLSAGELFF
clone_size: .; j_call: TRBJ1-2; v_call: TRBV27; d_call: TRBD1; cdr3_length: 14; cdr3_nt: TGTGCCAGCAGTTACGGACAGGGTGTGGCTGGCTACACCTTC; cdr3_aa: CASSYGQGVAGYTF
clone_size: .; j_call: TRBJ1-6; v_call: TRBV7-9; d_call: TRBD1; cdr3_length: 17; cdr3_nt: TGTGCCAGCAGCTATGGGCTCGGGGACAGGGCAAGTTCACCCCTCCACTTT; cdr3_aa: CASSYGLGDRASSPLHF
clone_size: once; j_call: TRBJ2-2; v_call: TRBV5-4; d_call: TRBD1; cdr3_length: 16; cdr3_nt: TGTGCCAGCAGTTTTGCAGGGGGAAGGAACACCGGGGAGCTGTTTTTT; cdr3_aa: CASSFAGGRNTGELFF
clone_size: .; j_call: TRBJ1-4; v_call: TRBV2; d_call: .; cdr3_length: 15; cdr3_nt: TGTGCCAGCAGTGAAGCCCCGGGGAATAATGAAAAACTGTTTTTT; cdr3_aa: CASSEAPGNNEKLFF
clone_size: .; j_call: TRBJ2-7; v_call: TRBV11-2; d_call: TRBD2; cdr3_length: 17; cdr3_nt: TGTGCCAGCAGCTTAAAACTAGCGAGTAGGTACTCCTACGAGCAGTACTTC; cdr3_aa: CASSLKLASRYSYEQYF
clone_size: few; j_call: TRBJ1-5; v_call: TRBV7-8; d_call: .; cdr3_length: 16; cdr3_nt: TGTGCCAGCAGCTTAAGCCGGACACTTAGCAATCAGCCCCAGCATTTT; cdr3_aa: CASSLSRTLSNQPQHF
clone_size: .; j_call: TRBJ1-6; v_call: TRBV9; d_call: TRBD1; cdr3_length: 16; cdr3_nt: TGTGCCAGCAGCGTCAACTGGGACAGCAATAATTCACCCCTCCACTTT; cdr3_aa: CASSVNWDSNNSPLHF
clone_size: .; j_call: TRBJ1-1; v_call: TRBV27; d_call: TRBD1; cdr3_length: 12; cdr3_nt: TGTGCCAGCAGGAAAGACAGGGGGCCAGCTTTCTTT; cdr3_aa: CASRKDRGPAFF
clone_size: .; j_call: TRBJ2-7; v_call: TRBV19; d_call: TRBD1; cdr3_length: 14; cdr3_nt: TGTGCCAGTAGGGGTTCAGGGGGCAACTACGAGCAGTACTTC; cdr3_aa: CASRGSGGNYEQYF
clone_size: .; j_call: TRBJ2-6; v_call: TRBV9; d_call: TRBD1; cdr3_length: 13; cdr3_nt: TGTGCCAGCAGCGTCGGACAGGGTTACGTCCTGACTTTC; cdr3_aa: CASSVGQGYVLTF
clone_size: .; j_call: TRBJ2-1; v_call: TRBV24-1; d_call: TRBD2; cdr3_length: 16; cdr3_nt: TGTGCCACCAGTGACCCGGGACTAGCGGGGGACAATGAGCAGTTCTTC; cdr3_aa: CATSDPGLAGDNEQFF
clone_size: .; j_call: TRBJ2-3; v_call: TRBV18; d_call: .; cdr3_length: 13; cdr3_nt: TGTGCCAGCTCAGTATCTAGCACAGATACGCAGTATTTT; cdr3_aa: CASSVSSTDTQYF
clone_size: .; j_call: TRBJ1-4; v_call: TRBV24-1; d_call: .; cdr3_length: 14; cdr3_nt: TGTGCCACCAGAACAGGAACAACTAATGAAAAACTGTTTTTT; cdr3_aa: CATRTGTTNEKLFF
clone_size: .; j_call: TRBJ2-5; v_call: TRBV30; d_call: TRBD1; cdr3_length: 16; cdr3_nt: TGTGCCTGGAGTGCCATCCCTCAGGGGGCAAAAGAGACCCAGTACTTC; cdr3_aa: CAWSAIPQGAKETQYF
clone_size: .; j_call: TRBJ1-2; v_call: TRBV10-1; d_call: .; cdr3_length: 13; cdr3_nt: TGCGCCAGCAGTGAGTCTCCAGAATCAGGCTACACCTTC; cdr3_aa: CASSESPESGYTF
clone_size: .; j_call: TRBJ1-4; v_call: TRBV9; d_call: .; cdr3_length: 15; cdr3_nt: TGTGCCAGCAGCCCCGACCTAGGGGCAGGAGAAAAACTGTTTTTT; cdr3_aa: CASSPDLGAGEKLFF
clone_size: .; j_call: TRBJ2-7; v_call: TRBV29-1; d_call: .; cdr3_length: 12; cdr3_nt: TGCAGCGCCCGCGAGGGCTCCTACGAGCAGTACTTC; cdr3_aa: CSAREGSYEQYF
clone_size: .; j_call: TRBJ2-2; v_call: TRBV18; d_call: .; cdr3_length: 15; cdr3_nt: TGTGCCAGCTCACCACCGCGGGCGAACACCGGGGAGCTGTTTTTT; cdr3_aa: CASSPPRANTGELFF
clone_size: .; j_call: TRBJ2-7; v_call: TRBV4-1; d_call: TRBD1; cdr3_length: 16; cdr3_nt: TGCGCCAGCAGCCGCGAAGGACAGGGGCTCTCCTACGAGCAGTACTTC; cdr3_aa: CASSREGQGLSYEQYF
clone_size: once; j_call: TRBJ1-5; v_call: TRBV4-3; d_call: TRBD1; cdr3_length: 16; cdr3_nt: TGCGCCAGCAGCCTCGCCCATGGACAGGGCAATCAGCCCCAGCATTTT; cdr3_aa: CASSLAHGQGNQPQHF
clone_size: .; j_call: TRBJ1-5; v_call: TRBV30; d_call: .; cdr3_length: 15; cdr3_nt: TGTGCCTGGAGTGTACGGTCCAACGGGGGACAGCCCCAGCATTTT; cdr3_aa: CAWSVRSNGGQPQHF
clone_size: once; j_call: TRBJ2-1; v_call: TRBV7-9; d_call: .; cdr3_length: 14; cdr3_nt: TGTGCCAGCAGCTTAGGACGGGAATACAATGAGCAGTTCTTC; cdr3_aa: CASSLGREYNEQFF
clone_size: .; j_call: TRBJ2-1; v_call: TRBV19; d_call: .; cdr3_length: 16; cdr3_nt: TGTGCCAGTAGTATTTGGGGAGGGGGTTCCTACAATGAGCAGTTCTTC; cdr3_aa: CASSIWGGGSYNEQFF
clone_size: .; j_call: TRBJ1-1; v_call: TRBV18; d_call: .; cdr3_length: 13; cdr3_nt: TGTGCCAGCTCCTCGGAGCGGGGCACTGAAGCTTTCTTT; cdr3_aa: CASSSERGTEAFF
clone_size: .; j_call: TRBJ1-5; v_call: TRBV4-1; d_call: .; cdr3_length: 16; cdr3_nt: TGCGCCAGCAGCCAAGCCCCGGGCCCCTCGGGACAGCCCCAGCATTTT; cdr3_aa: CASSQAPGPSGQPQHF
clone_size: .; j_call: TRBJ1-1; v_call: TRBV29-1; d_call: TRBD1; cdr3_length: 12; cdr3_nt: TGCAGCGTCGACAGGGGAAGAGATGAAGCTTTCTTT; cdr3_aa: CSVDRGRDEAFF
clone_size: .; j_call: TRBJ2-1; v_call: TRBV6-5; d_call: .; cdr3_length: 13; cdr3_nt: TGTGCCAGCAGTTGGACTACCCCCGGTGAGCAGTTCTTC; cdr3_aa: CASSWTTPGEQFF
clone_size: .; j_call: TRBJ1-2; v_call: TRBV5-1; d_call: .; cdr3_length: 14; cdr3_nt: TGCGCCAGCAGCTTGGAGGCTGAGGACTATGGCTACACCTTC; cdr3_aa: CASSLEAEDYGYTF
clone_size: .; j_call: TRBJ2-5; v_call: TRBV15; d_call: .; cdr3_length: 14; cdr3_nt: TGTGCCACCAGCAGAGATTACACCTCAGAGACCCAGTACTTC; cdr3_aa: CATSRDYTSETQYF